The entry below gives a single TCR beta chain sequence along with its context. These data are taken from a study of T cells after somatic rescue of genetic block. CDR3 length equals 17 residues. J was trimmed by 3 bases and V by 4 bases; bases with no gene match: 11. The germline V gene encodes CDR1 MDHEN and CDR2 SYDVKM. Produced via immunoSEQ multiplex PCR; TCRdb's table is partial and in-frame only. The data contain around 12,000 clones, about 74% of them singletons. Sequenced: peripheral blood mononuclear cells (PBMCs). The receptor comes from a boy younger than 18. The genes are TRBV28 and TRBJ2-7; 11 nucleotides match TRBD1. The CDR3 reads CASSSIRDRGYIYEQYF. The CDR3 DNA reads TGTGCCAGCAGTTCCATCCGGGACAGGGGGTATATCTACGAGCAGTACTTC.